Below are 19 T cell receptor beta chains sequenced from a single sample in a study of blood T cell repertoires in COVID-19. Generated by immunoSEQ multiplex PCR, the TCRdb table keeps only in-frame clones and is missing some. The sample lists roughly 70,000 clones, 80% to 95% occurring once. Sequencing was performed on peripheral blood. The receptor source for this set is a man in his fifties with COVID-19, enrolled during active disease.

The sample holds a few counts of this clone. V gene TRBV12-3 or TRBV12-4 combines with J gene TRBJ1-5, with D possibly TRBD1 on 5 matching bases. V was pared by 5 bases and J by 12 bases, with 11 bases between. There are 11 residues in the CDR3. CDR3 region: CASSAGQHQHF. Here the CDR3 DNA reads TGTGCCAGCAGTGCAGGACAACACCAGCATTTT.

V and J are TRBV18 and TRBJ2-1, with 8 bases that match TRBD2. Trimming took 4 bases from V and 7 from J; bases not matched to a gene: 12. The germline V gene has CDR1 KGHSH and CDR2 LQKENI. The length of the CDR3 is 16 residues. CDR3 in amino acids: CASSQPGGRLGNEQFF. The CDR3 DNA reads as TGTGCCAGCTCACAACCGGGGGGGCGCTTGGGGAATGAGCAGTTCTTC.

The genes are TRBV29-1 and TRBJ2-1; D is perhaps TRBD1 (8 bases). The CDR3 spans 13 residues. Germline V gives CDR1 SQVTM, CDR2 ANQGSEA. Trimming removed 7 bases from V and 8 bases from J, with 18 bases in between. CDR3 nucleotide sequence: TGCAGCGCCGAGACAGGGGAGGGCGATGAGCAGTTCTTC. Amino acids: CSAETGEGDEQFF.

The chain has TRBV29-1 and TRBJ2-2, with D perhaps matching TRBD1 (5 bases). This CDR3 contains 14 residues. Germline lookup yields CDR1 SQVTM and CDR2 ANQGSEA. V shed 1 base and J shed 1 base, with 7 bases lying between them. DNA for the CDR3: TGCAGCGTTGAAGGGCAGGGGAACACCGGGGAGCTGTTTTTT. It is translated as CSVEGQGNTGELFF.

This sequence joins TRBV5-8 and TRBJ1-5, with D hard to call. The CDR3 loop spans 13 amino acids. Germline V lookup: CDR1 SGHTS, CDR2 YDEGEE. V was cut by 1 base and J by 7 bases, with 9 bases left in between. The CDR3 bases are TGTGCCAGCAGCTTGAGAAAGGAGCAGCCCCAGCATTTT. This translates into CASSLRKEQPQHF.

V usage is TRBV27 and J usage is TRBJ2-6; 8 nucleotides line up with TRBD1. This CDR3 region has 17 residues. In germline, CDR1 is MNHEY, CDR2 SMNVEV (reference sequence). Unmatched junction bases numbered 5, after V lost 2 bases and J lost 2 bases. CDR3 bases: TGTGCCAGCAGTTTACAGGGGGCTATGGCTGGGGCCAACGTCCTGACTTTC. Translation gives CASSLQGAMAGANVLTF.

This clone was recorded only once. CDR3 residues: CASRQEPGELFF. Written as DNA, the CDR3 is TGTGCCAGCAGACAGGAGCCCGGGGAGCTGTTTTTT. The V and J genes are TRBV12-3 or TRBV12-4 and TRBJ2-2; tentatively, D is TRBD1 (5 bases). The CDR3 has 12 residues. The ends were cut back, 6 bases at V and 6 bases at J, with 8 bases in the middle.

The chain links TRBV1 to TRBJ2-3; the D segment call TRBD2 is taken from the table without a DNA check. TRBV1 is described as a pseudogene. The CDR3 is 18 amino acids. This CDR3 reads CTSSPTPLAGVGTDTQYF. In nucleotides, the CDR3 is TGCACCAGCAGCCCCACCCCTCTAGCGGGAGTTGGTACAGATACGCAGTATTTT.

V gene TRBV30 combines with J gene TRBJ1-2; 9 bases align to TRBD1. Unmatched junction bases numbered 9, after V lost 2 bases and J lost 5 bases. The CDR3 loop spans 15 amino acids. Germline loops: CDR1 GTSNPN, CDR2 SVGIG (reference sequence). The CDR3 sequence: CAWSPGQGLVYGYTF. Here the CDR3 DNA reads TGTGCCTGGAGTCCGGGACAGGGTCTAGTATATGGCTACACCTTC.

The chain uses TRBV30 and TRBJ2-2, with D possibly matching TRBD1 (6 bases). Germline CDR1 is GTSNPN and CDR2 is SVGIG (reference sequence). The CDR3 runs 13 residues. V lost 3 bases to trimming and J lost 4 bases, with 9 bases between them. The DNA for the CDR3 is TGTGCCTGGAGCGGACAGCTCACCGGGGAGCTGTTTTTT. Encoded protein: CAWSGQLTGELFF.

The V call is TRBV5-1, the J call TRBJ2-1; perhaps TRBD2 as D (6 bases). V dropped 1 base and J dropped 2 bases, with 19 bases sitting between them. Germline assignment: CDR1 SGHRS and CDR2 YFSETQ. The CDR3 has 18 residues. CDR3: CASSLFGGSDPPYNEQFF. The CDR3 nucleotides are TGCGCCAGCAGCTTGTTTGGAGGGTCGGACCCACCCTACAATGAGCAGTTCTTC.

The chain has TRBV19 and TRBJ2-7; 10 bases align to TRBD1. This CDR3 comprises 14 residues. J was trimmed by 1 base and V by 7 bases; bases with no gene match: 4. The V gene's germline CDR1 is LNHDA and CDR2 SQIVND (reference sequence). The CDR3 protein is CASNRGQGSYEQYF. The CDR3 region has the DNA TGTGCCAGTAATCGGGGACAGGGGTCCTACGAGCAGTACTTC.

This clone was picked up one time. The CDR3 DNA reads as TGCGCCAGCAGCCACGGTCCCCTTACAGGGTCGGGCACCGGGGAGCTGTTTTTT. Its protein product is CASSHGPLTGSGTGELFF. The V gene is TRBV5-1, the J gene TRBJ2-2; D is possibly TRBD1 (6 bases). This CDR3 has 18 amino acids. The V end was cut by 4 bases, the J end by 4 bases, with 23 bases between. The V gene's germline CDR1 is SGHRS and CDR2 YFSETQ.

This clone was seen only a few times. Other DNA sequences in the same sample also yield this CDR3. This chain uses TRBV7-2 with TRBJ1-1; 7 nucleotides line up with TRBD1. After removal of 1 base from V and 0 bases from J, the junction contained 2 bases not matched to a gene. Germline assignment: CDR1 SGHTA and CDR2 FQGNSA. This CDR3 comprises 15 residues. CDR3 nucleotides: TGTGCCAGCAGCTTAGACACAGGGGTGAACACTGAAGCTTTCTTT. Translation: CASSLDTGVNTEAFF. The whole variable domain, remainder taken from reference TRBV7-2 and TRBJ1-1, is GAGVSQSPSNKVTEKGKDVELRCDPISGHTALYWYRQSLGQGLEFLIYFQGNSAPDKSGLPSDRFSAERTGGSVSTLTIQRTQQEDSAVYLCASSLDTGVNTEAFFGQGTRLTVV.

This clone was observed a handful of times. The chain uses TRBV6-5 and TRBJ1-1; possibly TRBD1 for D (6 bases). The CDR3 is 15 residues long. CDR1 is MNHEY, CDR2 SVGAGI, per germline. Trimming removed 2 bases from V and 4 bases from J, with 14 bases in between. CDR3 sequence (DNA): TGTGCCAGCAGTTACACAGGGCAGGGTCCCACTGAAGCTTTCTTT. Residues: CASSYTGQGPTEAFF.

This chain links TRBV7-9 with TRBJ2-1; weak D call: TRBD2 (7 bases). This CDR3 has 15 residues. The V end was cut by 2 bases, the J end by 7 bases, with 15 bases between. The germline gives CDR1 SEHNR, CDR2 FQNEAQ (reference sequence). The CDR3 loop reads CASSLQGGGWNEQFF. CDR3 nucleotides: TGTGCCAGCAGCTTACAAGGGGGAGGGTGGAATGAGCAGTTCTTC.

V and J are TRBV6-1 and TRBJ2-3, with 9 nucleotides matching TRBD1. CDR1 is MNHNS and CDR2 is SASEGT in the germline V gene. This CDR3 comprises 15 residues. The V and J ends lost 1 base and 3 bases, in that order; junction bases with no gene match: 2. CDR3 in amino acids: CASSEDRGRTDTQYF. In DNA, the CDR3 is TGTGCCAGCAGTGAAGACAGGGGGCGGACAGATACGCAGTATTTT.

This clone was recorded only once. CDR3 DNA: TGTGCCAGTAGTACCCCTCACAGCGGGATGGGTGAGCAGTTCTTC. It translates to CASSTPHSGMGEQFF. The rearrangement uses TRBV19 and TRBJ2-1, with 7 nucleotides matching TRBD2. The V and J ends lost 4 bases and 9 bases, in that order; junction bases with no gene match: 12. The CDR3 has 15 amino acids. CDR1 is LNHDA, CDR2 SQIVND, per germline (reference sequence).

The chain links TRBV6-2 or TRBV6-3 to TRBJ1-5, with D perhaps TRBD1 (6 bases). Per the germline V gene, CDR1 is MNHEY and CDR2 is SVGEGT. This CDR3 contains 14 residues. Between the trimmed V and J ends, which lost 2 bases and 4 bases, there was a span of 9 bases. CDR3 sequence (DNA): TGTGCCAGCAGTTACACACAGGGAAATCAGCCCCAGCATTTT. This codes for CASSYTQGNQPQHF.